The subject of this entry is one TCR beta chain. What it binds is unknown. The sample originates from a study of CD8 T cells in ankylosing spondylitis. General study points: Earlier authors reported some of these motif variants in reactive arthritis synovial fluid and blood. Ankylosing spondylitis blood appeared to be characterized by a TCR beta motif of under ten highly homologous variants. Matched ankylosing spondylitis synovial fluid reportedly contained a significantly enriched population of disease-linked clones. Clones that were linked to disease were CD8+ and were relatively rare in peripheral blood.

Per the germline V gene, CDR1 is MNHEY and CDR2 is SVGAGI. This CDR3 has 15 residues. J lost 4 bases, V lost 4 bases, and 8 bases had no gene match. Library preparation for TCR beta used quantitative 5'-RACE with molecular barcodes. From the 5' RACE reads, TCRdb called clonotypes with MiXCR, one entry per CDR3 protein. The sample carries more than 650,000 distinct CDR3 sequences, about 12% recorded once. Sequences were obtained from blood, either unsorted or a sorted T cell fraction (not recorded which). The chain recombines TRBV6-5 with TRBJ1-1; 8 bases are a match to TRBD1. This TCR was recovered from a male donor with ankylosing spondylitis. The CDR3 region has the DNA TGTGCCAGCAGTTCGGTAGGACAGGGATCCACTGAAGCTTTCTTT. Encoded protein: CASSSVGQGSTEAFF.